This TCR beta chain was sequenced for a study of blood T cell repertoires in COVID-19. The CDR3 runs 11 residues. Per the germline V gene, CDR1 is LNHNV and CDR2 is YYDKDF (reference sequence). Trimming removed 3 bases at V and 11 bases at J, with 10 bases between. The protocol was immunoSEQ multiplex PCR, while the TCRdb copy is restricted to in-frame clones and leaves out a portion. The sample has 200,000 to 250,000 clones; 87% are singletons. The V call is TRBV15, the J call TRBJ1-1; D is undetermined. This receptor was identified in a woman in her late teens or twenties who had recovered from COVID-19. The sample comprised peripheral blood. The CDR3 spells CATSRRISAFF. Here the CDR3 DNA reads TGTGCCACCAGCAGGAGGATTTCGGCTTTCTTT.